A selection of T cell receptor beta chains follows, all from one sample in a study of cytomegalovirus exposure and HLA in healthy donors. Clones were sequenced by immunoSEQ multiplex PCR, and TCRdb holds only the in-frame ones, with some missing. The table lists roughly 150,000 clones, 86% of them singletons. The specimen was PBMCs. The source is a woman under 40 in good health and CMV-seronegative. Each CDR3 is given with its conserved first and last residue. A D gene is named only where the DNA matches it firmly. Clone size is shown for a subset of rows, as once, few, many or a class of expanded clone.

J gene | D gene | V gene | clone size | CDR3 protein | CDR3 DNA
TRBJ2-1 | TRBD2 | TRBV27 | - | CASSFGLPRGLAGLNEQFF | TGTGCCAGCAGTTTCGGTCTGCCGAGGGGACTAGCGGGACTCAATGAGCAGTTCTTC
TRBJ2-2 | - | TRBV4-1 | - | CASSQQGNTGELFF | TGCGCCAGCAGCCAACAGGGGAACACCGGGGAGCTGTTTTTT
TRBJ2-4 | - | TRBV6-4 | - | CASSDSTSGKNIQYF | TGTGCCAGCAGTGACTCAACTTCGGGGAAAAACATTCAGTACTTC
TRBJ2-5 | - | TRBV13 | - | CASSSPWGGTETQYF | TGTGCCAGCAGCTCCCCGTGGGGGGGCACAGAGACCCAGTACTTC
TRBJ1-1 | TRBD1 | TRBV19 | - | CASSNHDRVEAFF | TGTGCCAGTAGTAACCATGACAGGGTTGAAGCTTTCTTT
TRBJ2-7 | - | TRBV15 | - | CATSTPQIDSTYEQYF | TGTGCCACCAGCACACCGCAAATTGACAGCACCTACGAGCAGTACTTC
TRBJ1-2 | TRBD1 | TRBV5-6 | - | CASSQTGDYGYTF | TGTGCCAGCAGCCAGACAGGGGACTATGGCTACACCTTC
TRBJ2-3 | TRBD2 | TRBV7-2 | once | CASLPGGSTDTQYF | TGTGCCAGCCTTCCGGGGGGTAGCACAGATACGCAGTATTTT
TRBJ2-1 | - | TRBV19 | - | CASSPDGDEQFF | TGTGCCAGTAGTCCGGACGGCGATGAGCAGTTCTTC
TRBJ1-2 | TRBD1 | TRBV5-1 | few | CASSLRTGANYGYTF | TGCGCCAGCAGCCTGAGGACAGGAGCTAACTATGGCTACACCTTC
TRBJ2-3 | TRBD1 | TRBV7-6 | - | CASSFLNRGPDTQYF | TGTGCCAGCAGCTTTCTAAACAGGGGGCCAGATACGCAGTATTTT
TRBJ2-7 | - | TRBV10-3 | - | CAISESPPGEQYF | TGTGCCATCAGTGAGTCGCCACCGGGTGAGCAGTACTTC
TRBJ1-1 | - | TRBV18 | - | CASSPKAPLTTLNTEAFF | TGTGCCAGCTCACCTAAAGCGCCTCTAACAACCTTGAACACTGAAGCTTTCTTT
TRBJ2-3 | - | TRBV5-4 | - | CASSFWGTTDTQYF | TGTGCCAGCAGTTTTTGGGGGACCACAGATACGCAGTATTTT
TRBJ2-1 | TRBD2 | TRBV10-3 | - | CAINTLAGGYNEQFF | TGTGCCATCAACACCCTAGCGGGAGGTTACAATGAGCAGTTCTTC
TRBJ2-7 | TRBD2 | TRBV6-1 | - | CASSELAGGSYEQYF | TGTGCCAGCAGTGAACTAGCGGGAGGTTCCTACGAGCAGTACTTC
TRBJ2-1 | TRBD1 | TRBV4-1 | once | CASRPGTGVRNEQFF | TGCGCCAGCAGGCCCGGGACAGGGGTCAGGAATGAGCAGTTCTTC
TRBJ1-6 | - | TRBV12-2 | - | CASRLAPRDRRGSPLHF | TGTGCAAGTCGCTTAGCACCGAGGGACAGGAGAGGGTCACCCCTCCACTTT
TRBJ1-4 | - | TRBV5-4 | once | CASSLMTGRGGNEKLFF | TGTGCCAGCAGCCTAATGACAGGCAGGGGCGGTAATGAAAAACTGTTTTTT
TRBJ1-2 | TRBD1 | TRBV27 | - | CASSVYGTGGYGYTF | TGTGCCAGCTCAGTTTACGGGACAGGGGGGTATGGCTACACCTTC
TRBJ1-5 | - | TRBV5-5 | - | CASSLWGDGNQPQHF | TGTGCCAGCAGCTTGTGGGGGGATGGCAATCAGCCCCAGCATTTT
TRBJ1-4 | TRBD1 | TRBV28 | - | CASSKDRVWEKLFF | TGTGCCAGCAGTAAGGACAGGGTATGGGAAAAACTGTTTTTT
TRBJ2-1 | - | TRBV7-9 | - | CASSTRTVGSSYNEQFF | TGTGCCAGCAGCACAAGGACAGTGGGGAGCTCCTACAATGAGCAGTTCTTC
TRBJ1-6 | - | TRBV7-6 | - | CASSLGPNSPLHF | TGTGCCAGCAGCTTAGGGCCAAATTCACCCCTCCACTTT
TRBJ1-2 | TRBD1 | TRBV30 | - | CAWGTDGYTF | TGTGCCTGGGGGACAGACGGCTACACCTTC
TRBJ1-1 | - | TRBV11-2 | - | CASSLYGNTEAFF | TGTGCCAGCAGCTTATACGGGAACACTGAAGCTTTCTTT
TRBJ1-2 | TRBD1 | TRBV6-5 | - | CASSRGQGEGRGYTF | TGTGCCAGCAGTAGGGGACAGGGTGAAGGTCGCGGCTACACCTTC
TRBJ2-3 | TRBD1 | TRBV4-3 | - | CASSQDWGQGSGRTDTQYF | TGCGCCAGCAGCCAAGATTGGGGACAGGGGTCCGGACGGACAGATACGCAGTATTTT
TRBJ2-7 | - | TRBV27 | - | CASSFTRAQGPVPYEQYF | TGTGCCAGCAGTTTCACCCGGGCCCAGGGGCCAGTTCCCTACGAGCAGTACTTC
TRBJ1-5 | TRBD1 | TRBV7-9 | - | CASSSGQGQSQPQHF | TGTGCCAGCAGCTCCGGTCAGGGACAGAGTCAGCCCCAGCATTTT
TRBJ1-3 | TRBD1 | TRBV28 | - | CASSPGTGDTIYF | TGTGCCAGCAGCCCCGGGACAGGTGACACCATATATTTT
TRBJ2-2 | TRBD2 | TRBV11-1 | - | CASSPSTSGRAGELFF | TGTGCCAGCAGCCCGAGCACTAGCGGCAGGGCCGGGGAGCTGTTTTTT
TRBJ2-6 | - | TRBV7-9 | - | CASSWPGANVLTF | TGTGCCAGCAGCTGGCCTGGGGCCAACGTCCTGACTTTC
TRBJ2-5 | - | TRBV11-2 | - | CASSLGVLQETQYF | TGTGCCAGCAGCTTGGGGGTCCTCCAAGAGACCCAGTACTTC
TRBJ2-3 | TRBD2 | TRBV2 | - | CASSEAGLAGRGRVTDTQYF | TGTGCCAGCAGTGAAGCCGGACTAGCGGGGAGGGGTCGTGTCACAGATACGCAGTATTTT
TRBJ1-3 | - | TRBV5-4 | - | CASSNHGAGNTIYF | TGTGCCAGCAGCAACCACGGGGCGGGAAACACCATATATTTT
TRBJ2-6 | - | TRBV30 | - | CAWSVLPPGANVLTF | TGTGCCTGGAGTGTACTTCCGCCTGGGGCCAACGTCCTGACTTTC
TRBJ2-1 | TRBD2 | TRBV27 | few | CASGSSGGGEQFF | TGTGCCAGCGGCTCTAGCGGGGGGGGTGAGCAGTTCTTC
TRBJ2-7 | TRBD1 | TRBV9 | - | CASSAQTGRVSYEQYF | TGTGCCAGCAGCGCACAGACAGGGAGAGTATCCTACGAGCAGTACTTC
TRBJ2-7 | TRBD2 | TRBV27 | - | CASSLSISGSIYEQYF | TGTGCCAGCAGTTTAAGTATTAGCGGGAGTATATACGAGCAGTACTTC
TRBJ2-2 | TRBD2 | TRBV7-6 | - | CASSPRLAGAPWTGELFF | TGTGCCAGCAGTCCTCGACTAGCGGGGGCACCTTGGACCGGGGAGCTGTTTTTT
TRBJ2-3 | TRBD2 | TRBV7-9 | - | CASSLYGIAGTSTDTQYF | TGTGCCAGCAGCTTATACGGGATAGCGGGAACCAGCACAGATACGCAGTATTTT
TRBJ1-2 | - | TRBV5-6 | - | CASSALGLGGYGYTF | TGTGCCAGCAGCGCCCTGGGACTTGGGGGCTATGGCTACACCTTC
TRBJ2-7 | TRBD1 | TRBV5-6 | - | CASSVGTGGEQYF | TGTGCCAGCAGCGTAGGGACAGGGGGTGAGCAGTACTTC
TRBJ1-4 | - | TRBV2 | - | CASSGAGVANEKLFF | TGTGCCAGCAGTGGGGCAGGCGTGGCTAATGAAAAACTGTTTTTT
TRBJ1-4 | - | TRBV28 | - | CASSLPTGYNEKLFF | TGTGCCAGCAGTTTACCGACAGGCTATAATGAAAAACTGTTTTTT